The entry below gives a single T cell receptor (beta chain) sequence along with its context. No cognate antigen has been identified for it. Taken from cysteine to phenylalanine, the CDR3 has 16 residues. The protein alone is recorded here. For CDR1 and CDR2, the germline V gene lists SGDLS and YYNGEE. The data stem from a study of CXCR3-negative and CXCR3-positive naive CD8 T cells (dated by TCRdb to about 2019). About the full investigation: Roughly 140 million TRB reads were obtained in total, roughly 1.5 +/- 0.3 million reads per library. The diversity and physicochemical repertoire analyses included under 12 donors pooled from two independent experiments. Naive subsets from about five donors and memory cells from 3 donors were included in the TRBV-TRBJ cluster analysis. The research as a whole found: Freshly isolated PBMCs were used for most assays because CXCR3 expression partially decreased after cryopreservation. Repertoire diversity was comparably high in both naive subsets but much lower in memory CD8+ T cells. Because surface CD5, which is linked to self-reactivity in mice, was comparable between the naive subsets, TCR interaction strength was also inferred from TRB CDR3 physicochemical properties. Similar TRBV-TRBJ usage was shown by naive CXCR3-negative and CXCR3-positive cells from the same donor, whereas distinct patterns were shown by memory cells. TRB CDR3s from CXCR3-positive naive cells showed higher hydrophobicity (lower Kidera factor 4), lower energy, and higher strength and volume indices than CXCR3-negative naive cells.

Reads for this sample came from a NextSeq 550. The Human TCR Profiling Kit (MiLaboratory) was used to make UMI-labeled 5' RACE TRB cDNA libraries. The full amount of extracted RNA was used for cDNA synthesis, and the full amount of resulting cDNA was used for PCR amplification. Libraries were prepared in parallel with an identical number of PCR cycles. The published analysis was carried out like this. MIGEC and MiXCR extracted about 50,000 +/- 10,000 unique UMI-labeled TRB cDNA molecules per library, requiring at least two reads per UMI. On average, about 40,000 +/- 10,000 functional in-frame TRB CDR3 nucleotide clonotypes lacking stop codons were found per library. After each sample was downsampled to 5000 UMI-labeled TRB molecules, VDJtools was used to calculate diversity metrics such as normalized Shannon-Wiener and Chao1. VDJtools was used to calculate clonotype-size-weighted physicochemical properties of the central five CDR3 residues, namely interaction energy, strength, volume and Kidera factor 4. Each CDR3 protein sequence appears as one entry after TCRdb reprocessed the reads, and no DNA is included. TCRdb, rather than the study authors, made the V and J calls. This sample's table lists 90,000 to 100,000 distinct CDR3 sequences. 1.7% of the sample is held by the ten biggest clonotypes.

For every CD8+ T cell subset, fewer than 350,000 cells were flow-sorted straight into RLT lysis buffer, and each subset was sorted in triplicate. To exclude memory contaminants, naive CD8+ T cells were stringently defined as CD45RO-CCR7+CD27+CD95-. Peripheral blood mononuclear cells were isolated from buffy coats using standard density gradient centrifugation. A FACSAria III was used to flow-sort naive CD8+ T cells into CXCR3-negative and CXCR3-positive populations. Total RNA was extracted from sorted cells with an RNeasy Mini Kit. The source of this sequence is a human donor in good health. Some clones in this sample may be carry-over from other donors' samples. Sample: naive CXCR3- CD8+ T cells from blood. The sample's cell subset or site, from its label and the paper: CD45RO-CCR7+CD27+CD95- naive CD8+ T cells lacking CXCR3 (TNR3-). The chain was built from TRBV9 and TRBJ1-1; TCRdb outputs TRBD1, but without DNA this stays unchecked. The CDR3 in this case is CASSPHRTVMNTEAFF.